These 25 T cell receptor beta chains came from one sample sequenced in a study of T-cell memory formation after mild COVID-19. TCRdb re-analysed the 5' RACE reads in MiXCR, keeping a single row per CDR3 protein. Of some 250,000 distinct CDR3 sequences in the sample, over 9% were seen once. Sequenced material: PBMCs or a T cell subset sorted from them (not recorded which). The receptors were gathered from a man between 18 and 29 years old who had mild COVID-19 (a few samples of this study predate the infection). Cell type and time point are not known.

This clonotype was observed a handful of times. The V and J genes are TRBV7-6 and TRBJ2-6; D possibly corresponds to TRBD2 (5 bases). The V end lost 1 base, the J end lost 4 bases, and 11 bases lay between the germline ends. This CDR3 spans 16 amino acids. Germline loops: CDR1 SGHVS, CDR2 FNYEAQ. The CDR3 DNA reads as TGTGCCAGCAGCTTAGAATCCGGGGTCGGGGCCAACGTCCTGACTTTC. This encodes CASSLESGVGANVLTF.

A remark on this clonotype: The CDR3 ends on some other residue instead of the conserved phenylalanine or tryptophan, so this is likely a read error. The limits of the CDR3 on the DNA are not certain, so only TCRdb's listed CDR3 is given. This CDR3 reads CASSDTGDQFNV. J is TRBJ1-5 and V is TRBV2; the table's TRBD1 call for D was not verified on the DNA. The CDR3 is 12 residues long, counting both termini. The germline gives CDR1 SNHLY, CDR2 FYNNEI.

At least ten counts were recorded for this clonotype. A read error may account for a junction end that differs from germline. The chain has TRBV7-2 and TRBJ2-3; TRBD2 aligns across 7 bases. CDR1 is SGHTA, CDR2 FQGNSA, per germline. The CDR3 loop spans 14 amino acids. The CDR3 bases are TGCGCCAGCAGCTTGCGGGGGAGCACAGATACGCAGTATTTT. The encoded protein is CASSLRGSTDTQYF.

The chain is built from TRBV5-8 and TRBJ2-7, with D possibly being TRBD2 (6 bases). The CDR3 has 13 amino acids. V dropped 1 base and J dropped 5 bases, with 10 bases sitting between them. Looked up from germline, CDR1 is SGHTS and CDR2 is YDEGEE. This CDR3 reads CASSLRGIDEQYF. In DNA form, the CDR3 reads TGTGCCAGCAGCTTGCGGGGGATCGACGAGCAGTACTTC.

This clonotype was detected a few times. This rearrangement joins TRBV12-3 or TRBV12-4 to TRBJ2-7; TRBD1 aligns across 9 bases. This CDR3 is built from 15 residues. The J segment lost 5 bases and the V segment lost 4 bases, leaving 9 bases of the junction unmatched. In DNA form, the CDR3 reads TGTGCCAGCAGTTGGGGCCGGACAGGGGAGGACGAGCAGTACTTC. Translated: CASSWGRTGEDEQYF.

This clonotype was recorded many times. The genes are TRBV12-3 or TRBV12-4 and TRBJ2-1; 10 bases align to TRBD2. The CDR3 length is 13 residues. The J segment lost 7 bases and the V segment lost 7 bases, leaving 4 bases of the junction unmatched. CDR3 DNA sequence: TGTGCCAGCACCCCGACTAGCGGGAATGAGCAGTTCTTC. Its protein is CASTPTSGNEQFF.

Many counts were recorded for this clonotype. This chain uses TRBV10-3 with TRBJ1-2, with D possibly TRBD1 on 6 matching bases. The CDR3 spans 14 residues. Germline V gene lookup returns CDR1 ENHRY and CDR2 SYGVKD. The V gene lost 0 bases and the J gene lost 4 bases, with 9 bases spanning the gap. In nucleotides, the CDR3 is TGTGCCATCAGTGAGTCGGAGGGGGGCTATGGCTACACCTTC. This encodes CAISESEGGYGYTF.

This clonotype was counted between two and nine times. This chain joins TRBV5-1 and TRBJ1-1; D is unresolved. V lost 3 bases and J 1 base, leaving 16 bases between the germline ends. This CDR3 region has 16 residues. Germline V gene data show CDR1 as SGHRS and CDR2 as YFSETQ. CDR3 loop: CASSSRKDRRNTEAFF. CDR3 sequence (DNA): TGCGCCAGCAGCTCACGAAAGGACCGTAGGAACACTGAAGCTTTCTTT.

Only a few counts were recorded for this clonotype. The CDR3 region has the DNA TGTGCCAGCAGCCCCCAGGGAGGAGAGACCCAGTACTTC. Its translation: CASSPQGGETQYF. The chain recombines TRBV9 with TRBJ2-5, with D maybe TRBD2 (6 bases). The CDR3 contains 13 residues. Germline V lookup: CDR1 SGDLS, CDR2 YYNGEE. Trimming removed 4 bases at V and 4 bases at J, with 11 bases between.

This clonotype was counted between two and nine times. The chain joins TRBV6-2 or TRBV6-3 to TRBJ2-4; 11 positions match TRBD2. After removal of 4 bases from V and 0 bases from J, the junction contained 8 bases not matched to a gene. Germline V gene data show CDR1 as MNHEY and CDR2 as SVGEGT. CDR3 length: 18 amino acids. The CDR3 nucleotides are TGTGCCAGCAGTTCCGGGCTAGCGGGGGGCATAGCCAAAAACATTCAGTACTTC. Amino acids: CASSSGLAGGIAKNIQYF.

This clonotype was observed many times. The chain employs TRBV5-1 and TRBJ2-7; 7 nucleotides align to TRBD1. CDR3 size: 16 residues. The J segment lost 5 bases and the V segment lost 4 bases, leaving 15 bases of the junction unmatched. The germline gives CDR1 SGHRS, CDR2 YFSETQ. CDR3 DNA: TGCGCCAGCAGCCCGTTCACAGGGGTCGGTGAGAACGAGCAGTACTTC. It is translated as CASSPFTGVGENEQYF. The full variable domain, rest sourced from reference TRBV5-1 and TRBJ2-7, is KAGVTQTPRYLIKTRGQQVTLSCSPISGHRSVSWYQQTPGQGLQFLFEYFSETQRNKGNFPGRFSGRQFSNSRSEMNVSTLELGDSALYLCASSPFTGVGENEQYFGPGTRLTVT.

V is TRBV7-8 and J is TRBJ1-6; 9 bases match TRBD1. Germline CDR1 is SGHVS and CDR2 is FQNEAQ. This CDR3 spans 16 amino acids. The V segment lost 5 bases and the J segment 8 bases; nucleotides outside the gene matches: 10. For the CDR3, the DNA is TGTGCCAGCAGCCTTGGAACAGGGGGCGCCTATTCACCCCTCCACTTT. Protein: CASSLGTGGAYSPLHF.

The V gene is TRBV4-1, the J gene TRBJ2-7; the match to TRBD1 covers 10 bases. The germline V gene has CDR1 MGHRA and CDR2 YSYEKL. CDR3 length: 16 residues. Germline trimming cut 4 bases from V and 2 bases from J; bases unmatched to any gene: 8. CDR3 nucleotides: TGCGCCAGCAGCCTCGAGCCGGGACAGGGGACCTACGAGCAGTACGTC. It specifies CASSLEPGQGTYEQYV.

In this sample, this clonotype turned up many times. The chain couples TRBV4-3 to TRBJ2-5; 12 positions agree with TRBD2. The CDR3 covers 17 residues. J was trimmed by 5 bases and V by 4 bases; bases with no gene match: 11. The germline V gene has CDR1 LGHNA and CDR2 YSLEER. The CDR3 DNA follows: TGCGCCAGCAGCCGTTGGACTAGCGGGGTCGTTGGGGAGACCCAGTACTTC. The encoded protein is CASSRWTSGVVGETQYF.

The chain is built from TRBV2 and TRBJ2-7; D might be TRBD2 (5 bases). Germline assignment: CDR1 SNHLY and CDR2 FYNNEI. The CDR3 has 13 amino acids. V lost 8 bases, J lost 3 bases, and 14 bases lay in between. CDR3 nucleotide sequence: TGTGCCAGCGGAGTAGGCCGGGACTACGAGCAGTACGTC. This codes for CASGVGRDYEQYV.

This clonotype was observed a handful of times. This rearrangement joins TRBV4-3 to TRBJ1-5; D gene uncertain. The CDR3 spans 14 residues. The V and J ends lost 0 bases and 7 bases respectively, with 10 bases between them. In germline, CDR1 is LGHNA, CDR2 YSLEER. CDR3 DNA: TGCGCCAGCAGCCAAGATCACCTCCGCCAGCCCCAGCATTTT. Its protein is CASSQDHLRQPQHF.

This clonotype was observed many times. This chain links TRBV7-3 with TRBJ1-2; TRBD1 matches at 12 bases. This CDR3 contains 16 residues. CDR1 is SGHTA, CDR2 FQGTGA, per germline. The ends lost 6 bases at V and 7 bases at J; junction bases unmatched: 12. The CDR3 loop is CASRKYPGQGAGGYTF. The CDR3 coding sequence is TGTGCCAGCAGGAAGTACCCGGGACAGGGGGCCGGTGGCTACACCTTC.

The sample holds a few counts of this clonotype. As DNA, the CDR3 is TGTGCCACCAGCAGAGATCGCGTATCGCCGACCGGGGAGCTGTTTTTT. Amino acid sequence: CATSRDRVSPTGELFF. V and J are TRBV15 and TRBJ2-2, with D unclear. Germline V gene sequence: CDR1 LNHNV, CDR2 YYDKDF (reference sequence). The CDR3 is 16 amino acids. Trimming shortened V by 0 bases and J by 5 bases, and 13 bases separated the two germline ends.

This clonotype has at least ten counts. The CDR3 here is CASSHSKHAYNSPLHF. The CDR3 DNA sequence: TGCGCCAGCAGCCACTCAAAACATGCCTATAATTCACCCCTCCACTTT. V gene TRBV4-3 combines with J gene TRBJ1-6; D is unresolved. In germline, CDR1 is LGHNA, CDR2 YSLEER. V lost 3 bases and J lost 2, with 11 bases in between. The CDR3 spans 16 residues.

V gene TRBV5-1 combines with J gene TRBJ2-7; no firm D call. The germline V gene encodes CDR1 SGHRS and CDR2 YFSETQ. V was trimmed by 0 bases and J by 2 bases, leaving 12 bases between them. The CDR3 contains 15 residues. CDR3 in amino acids: CASSLEALPTYEQYF. As DNA, the CDR3 is TGCGCCAGCAGCTTGGAGGCACTACCGACCTACGAGCAGTACTTC. Drawing the rest from reference TRBV5-1 and TRBJ2-7, the complete variable domain is KAGVTQTPRYLIKTRGQQVTLSCSPISGHRSVSWYQQTPGQGLQFLFEYFSETQRNKGNFPGRFSGRQFSNSRSEMNVSTLELGDSALYLCASSLEALPTYEQYFGPGTRLTVT.

The V gene is TRBV18, the J gene TRBJ2-3; D remains ambiguous. Germline V gives CDR1 KGHSH, CDR2 LQKENI. This CDR3 comprises 17 residues. V lost 6 bases, J lost 2 bases, and 21 bases lay in between. CDR3 nucleotides: TGTGCCAGCTCCCAACCCCCCTGGCGGACCCACACAGATACGCAGTATTTT. It encodes CASSQPPWRTHTDTQYF.

The V and J genes are TRBV7-6 and TRBJ1-2, with a tentative D call TRBD1 (6 bases). The CDR3 has 15 residues. Trimming shortened V by 5 bases and J by 6 bases, and 19 bases separated the two germline ends. The germline V gene has CDR1 SGHVS and CDR2 FNYEAQ. CDR3 amino acids: CASSPPGHTGHGYTF. The CDR3 DNA reads as TGTGCCAGCAGCCCCCCGGGACACACGGGCCATGGCTACACCTTC.

The CDR3 protein is CASAWGQNSPLHF. The DNA for the CDR3 is TGTGCCAGCGCCTGGGGGCAGAATTCACCCCTCCACTTT. The rearrangement joins TRBV12-3 or TRBV12-4 to TRBJ1-6; D perhaps matches TRBD1 (6 bases). V dropped 8 bases and J dropped 7 bases, with 12 bases sitting between them. This CDR3 spans 13 amino acids.

This clonotype was detected only a few times. The rearrangement uses TRBV20-1 and TRBJ2-1, with D tentatively TRBD1 (6 bases). CDR1 and CDR2 from the germline V gene are DFQATT and SNEGSKA (reference sequence). V dropped 3 bases and J dropped 5 bases, with 14 bases sitting between them. The CDR3 consists of 14 residues. CDR3 in amino acids: CSASSRNRDNEQFF. In DNA form, the CDR3 reads TGCAGTGCTAGCAGTCGAAACAGGGACAATGAGCAGTTCTTC.

The chain is built from TRBV6-6 and TRBJ1-2, with 7 nucleotides matching TRBD1. The CDR3 is made up of 14 amino acids. The germline CDR1 and CDR2 sequences are MNHNY and SVGAGI (reference sequence). With 5 bases clipped from V and 6 bases from J, the junction kept 9 bases outside the gene matches. The CDR3 bases are TGTGCCAGCAGTCGTGGGACAGCCCGGGATGGCTACACCTTC. Translation: CASSRGTARDGYTF.